The rows below give T cell receptor beta chains drawn from one sample of a study of T-cell memory formation after mild COVID-19. One entry per CDR3 protein, called by TCRdb with MiXCR from the 5' RACE reads. The sample includes tens of thousands of distinct CDR3 sequences, over 7.5% of them seen just once. The sequenced sample consisted of PBMCs or a T cell subset sorted from them (not recorded which). These receptors originate from a man younger than 30 who had mild COVID-19 (a few samples of this study predate the infection). Cell type and time point are not known. The CDR3 runs from the conserved cysteine through the conserved F or W. A D gene is named only where the DNA matches it firmly. Not every row has a clone size; where given, it reads once, few, many or a size class.

d_gene,v_gene,abundance,j_gene,len,CDR3aa,CDR3nt
TRBD1,TRBV7-9,NA,TRBJ1-2,14,CASSSRDRGHGYTF,TGTGCCAGCAGCTCGCGAGACAGGGGGCATGGCTACACCTTC
NA,TRBV7-3,NA,TRBJ2-5,15,CASSPTAGGRGTQYF,TGTGCCAGCAGCCCCACCGCCGGGGGGCGGGGGACCCAGTACTTC
NA,TRBV5-1,NA,TRBJ1-1,13,CASSEGVNTEAFF,TGCGCCAGCAGCGAAGGAGTGAACACTGAAGCTTTCTTT
TRBD1,TRBV6-5,NA,TRBJ2-3,16,CASSAFTGVNTDTQYF,TGTGCCAGCAGTGCCTTTACAGGGGTAAACACAGATACGCAGTATTTT
NA,TRBV25-1,NA,TRBJ2-5,15,CASAKGQSSQETQYF,TGTGCCTCCGCCAAGGGGCAGAGTTCCCAGGAGACCCAGTACTTC
TRBD1,TRBV5-1,NA,TRBJ2-7,16,CASSAPRQGSSYEQYF,TGCGCCAGCAGCGCCCCCCGACAGGGTAGCTCCTACGAGCAGTACTTC
NA,TRBV5-1,NA,TRBJ2-1,15,CASSGGTPSENEQFF,TGCGCCAGCAGCGGAGGGACTCCCTCGGAGAATGAGCAGTTCTTC
NA,TRBV5-1,few,TRBJ1-6,14,CASSFDPGISPLHF,TGCGCCAGCAGCTTTGACCCCGGGATTTCACCCCTCCACTTT
TRBD1,TRBV5-5,NA,TRBJ2-7,13,CASSRTGGGEQYF,TGTGCCAGCAGCCGGACAGGGGGGGGCGAGCAGTACTTC
TRBD2,TRBV6-5,NA,TRBJ2-2,16,CASSYVAPSGGGELFF,TGTGCCAGCAGTTACGTTGCTCCTTCGGGGGGCGGGGAGCTGTTTTTT
NA,TRBV7-2,few,TRBJ1-1,14,CASRREPGKPEAFF,TGTGCCAGCCGCAGGGAACCCGGAAAACCTGAAGCTTTCTTT
NA,TRBV18,NA,TRBJ1-2,17,CASSPSRVLGPTNGYTF,TGTGCCAGCTCACCCAGCCGGGTCTTGGGCCCTACTAATGGCTACACCTTC
NA,TRBV25-1,NA,TRBJ2-3,17,CASSAWLGGASTDTQYF,TGTGCCAGCAGTGCGTGGCTGGGCGGGGCTAGCACAGATACGCAGTATTTT
NA,TRBV11-2,NA,TRBJ2-5,13,CASSFGNQETQYF,TGTGCCAGCAGCTTTGGGAATCAAGAGACCCAGTACTTC
TRBD2,TRBV5-1,NA,TRBJ2-3,16,CASSDRSGGPTDTQYF,TGCGCCAGCAGCGACCGAAGCGGGGGGCCCACAGATACGCAGTATTTT
NA,TRBV12-3/TRBV12-4,medium-sized,TRBJ2-5,13,CASRLNGQETQYF,TGTGCCAGCAGGCTCAACGGGCAAGAGACCCAGTACTTC
TRBD1,TRBV7-3,many,TRBJ2-7,15,CASSSGTGSQKEQYF,TGTGCCAGCAGCTCCGGGACAGGCTCCCAGAAGGAGCAGTACTTC
NA,TRBV15,many,TRBJ2-3,14,CATSRDPRADTQYF,TGTGCCACCAGCAGAGATCCCAGGGCAGATACGCAGTATTTT
NA,TRBV5-1,many,TRBJ2-2,13,CASGKRETGELFF,TGCGCCAGCGGAAAACGGGAAACCGGGGAGCTGTTTTTT
NA,TRBV19,few,TRBJ2-3,14,CASSINPRVDTQYF,TGTGCCAGTAGTATAAACCCCAGGGTCGATACGCAGTATTTT
NA,TRBV7-2,NA,TRBJ1-2,12,CASSLHGGGYTF,TGTGCCAGCAGCCTCCACGGGGGCGGCTACACCTTC
TRBD2,TRBV7-2,few,TRBJ2-2,16,CASSLALAGNTGELFF,TGTGCCAGCAGCTTAGCCCTAGCGGGGAACACCGGGGAGCTGTTTTTT
NA,TRBV5-5,many,TRBJ2-7,17,CASSYGPTGQFSYEQYF,TGTGCCAGCAGCTACGGACCGACAGGACAATTTTCCTACGAGCAGTACTTC
TRBD1,TRBV7-6,NA,TRBJ2-7,15,CASSRNLGTDYEQYF,TGTGCCAGCAGCCGTAATCTCGGGACAGACTACGAGCAGTACTTC
NA,TRBV5-1,NA,TRBJ2-1,16,CASSRSTGSTYNEQFF,TGCGCCAGCAGCCGATCGACAGGTTCTACCTACAATGAGCAGTTCTTC
TRBD1,TRBV12-3/TRBV12-4,NA,TRBJ2-1,16,CASSSLQGARYNEQFF,TGTGCCAGCAGTTCGCTTCAGGGGGCGCGCTACAATGAGCAGTTCTTC
NA,TRBV11-2,few,TRBJ2-7,15,CASSFRGGMIFQQYF,TGTGCCAGCAGCTTTCGCGGAGGCATGATTTTTCAACAGTACTTC
TRBD2,TRBV24-1,NA,TRBJ2-3,17,CATSDSRGGAIEDTQYF,TGTGCCACCAGTGATTCGCGCGGGGGGGCGATTGAGGATACGCAGTATTTT
NA,TRBV5-1,few,TRBJ1-1,13,CASNDWGGTEAFF,TGCGCCAGCAACGACTGGGGCGGGACTGAAGCTTTCTTT
TRBD1,TRBV6-5,NA,TRBJ2-3,15,CASSYRGQSTDTQYF,TGTGCCAGCAGTTACAGGGGACAGAGCACAGATACGCAGTATTTT
TRBD1,TRBV7-2,NA,TRBJ1-2,15,CASSLFGQAEGGYTF,TGTGCCAGCAGCTTATTCGGACAGGCGGAGGGTGGCTACACCTTC
NA,TRBV5-1,few,TRBJ1-2,16,CASSPGLDRPNYGYTF,TGCGCCAGCAGCCCGGGGCTTGACAGGCCTAACTATGGCTACACCTTC
NA,TRBV20-1,few,TRBJ1-1,13,CSARGQVVTEAFF,TGCAGTGCTAGAGGACAGGTCGTCACTGAAGCTTTCTTT
TRBD1,TRBV5-1,few,TRBJ1-6,16,CASSSGTGVGISPLHF,TGCGCCAGCAGCTCCGGGACAGGGGTAGGGATATCACCCCTCCACTTT
TRBD2,TRBV28,NA,TRBJ2-3,15,CASSLGGAWADTQYF,TGTGCCAGCAGTCTCGGGGGGGCCTGGGCAGATACGCAGTATTTT
NA,TRBV24-1,NA,TRBJ1-1,13,CATSDYMNTEAFF,TGTGCCACCAGTGACTACATGAACACTGAAGCTTTCTTT
TRBD1,TRBV7-6,NA,TRBJ2-3,15,CASSLGTGNVDTQYF,TGTGCCAGCAGCTTAGGGACAGGGAATGTAGATACGCAGTATTTT
NA,TRBV28,NA,TRBJ1-6,14,CASTVDGRREPLHF,TGTGCCAGCACCGTGGACGGCCGCCGGGAACCCCTCCACTTT
TRBD2,TRBV4-1,NA,TRBJ2-1,17,CASSQLTSGGAGNEQFF,TGCGCCAGCAGCCAACTGACTAGCGGGGGGGCCGGGAATGAGCAGTTCTTC
TRBD1,TRBV7-2,NA,TRBJ1-1,19,CASSSSGTGGNPLYTEAFF,TGTGCCAGCAGCTCGTCCGGGACAGGGGGCAACCCGCTTTACACTGAAGCTTTCTTT
NA,TRBV6-1,NA,TRBJ2-3,14,CASSHQDSTDTQYF,TGTGCCAGCAGCCATCAGGATAGCACAGATACGCAGTATTTT
TRBD1,TRBV4-2,NA,TRBJ1-2,14,CASSQGTGLYGYTF,TGTGCCAGCAGCCAAGGGACAGGACTGTATGGCTACACCTTC
TRBD1,TRBV4-3,many,TRBJ2-7,14,CASSHMTGDGEQYF,TGCGCCAGCAGCCATATGACAGGGGATGGCGAGCAGTACTTC
NA,TRBV12-3/TRBV12-4,many,TRBJ1-4,12,CASTDRSEKLFF,TGTGCCAGCACCGATCGGAGTGAAAAACTGTTTTTT
TRBD1,TRBV20-1,NA,TRBJ1-6,14,CSASTGGSNSPLHF,TGCAGTGCTTCGACAGGGGGGAGCAATTCACCCCTCCACTTT
NA,TRBV11-2,NA,TRBJ2-4,12,CASSPDWNIQYF,TGTGCCAGCAGCCCGGACTGGAACATTCAGTACTTC
NA,TRBV29-1,NA,TRBJ1-1,12,CSAEGEVAEAFF,TGCAGCGCGGAGGGGGAGGTGGCTGAAGCTTTCTTT
NA,TRBV20-1,NA,TRBJ1-5,14,CSATWTAPNQPQHF,TGCAGTGCTACCTGGACAGCTCCGAATCAGCCCCAGCATTTT
NA,TRBV28,many,TRBJ2-2,16,CASSFGLSMGTGELFF,TGTGCCAGCAGTTTTGGACTCTCAATGGGGACCGGGGAGCTGTTTTTT